The present T cell receptor (beta chain) was sequenced within a study of persistence of HIV-infected CD4 T cells. From germline, CDR1 is MDHEN and CDR2 SYDVKM. Between the trimmed V and J ends, which lost 3 bases and 6 bases, there was a span of 12 bases. This CDR3 is 13 amino acids long. With regard to this clone: The target antigen is unknown.

This was the immunoSEQ version 4 assay in survey mode. Data came from immunoSEQ multiplex PCR; TCRdb stores just in-frame clones and leaves some out. Of roughly 41,000 clones listed, about 85% are singletons. Lysates of CMV-infected fibroblasts at 8 to 10 ug/mL stimulated these cells. CD40L-negative CD69-negative CD45RO-high memory CD4+ T cells were sorted as populations depleted of antigen-responding cells. This clonotype originated in an adult man with HIV who was CMV-seropositive. Here the sequenced sample was CD4+ T cells sorted from PBMCs after approximately 19-hour stimulation, taken from a patient who received antiretroviral therapy. This rearrangement joins TRBV28 to TRBJ2-7; D is uncertain. CDR3 bases: TGTGCCAGCAGTTTTGGCAGGAAAGGCGAGCAGTACTTC. It codes for CASSFGRKGEQYF.